These 25 T cell receptor beta chains came from one sample sequenced in a study of OX40 agonist ivuxolimab in advanced cancers. TCRdb's table, derived via immunoSEQ multiplex PCR, lists solely in-frame clones and lacks some. The sample lists tens of thousands of clones, around 89% occurring once. The material was CD4+ or CD8+ T cells sorted from blood, obtained in a trial of the OX40 agonist ivuxolimab. These receptors originate from an adult with an advanced solid tumor such as melanoma, head and neck, liver or kidney cancer.

J is TRBJ2-3 and V is TRBV2; no clear D gene. The V gene's germline CDR1 is SNHLY and CDR2 FYNNEI. Trimming removed 7 bases at V and 0 bases at J, with 11 bases between. The CDR3 spans 14 residues. The CDR3 DNA follows: TGTGCCAGCACTTTCGGGCTAAGCACAGATACGCAGTATTTT. Translation gives CASTFGLSTDTQYF.

J is TRBJ1-2 and V is TRBV19; D remains ambiguous. The CDR3 loop spans 15 amino acids. Trimming stripped 0 bases from V and 5 bases from J, with 13 bases between. CDR1 and CDR2 (germline): LNHDA, SQIVND (reference sequence). The CDR3 nucleotides are TGTGCCAGTAGTATAGATCACGCAGGAAGTTATGGCTACACCTTC. This gives the protein CASSIDHAGSYGYTF.

The gene calls are TRBV7-9 and TRBJ2-7, with TRBD1 identical over 11 bases. J lost 7 bases, V lost 3 bases, and 8 bases had no gene match. This CDR3 comprises 15 residues. The germline CDR1 and CDR2 sequences are SEHNR and FQNEAQ (reference sequence). CDR3 sequence: CASSFLGQGASEQYF. The CDR3 nucleotides are TGTGCCAGCAGCTTCCTCGGACAGGGGGCGTCTGAGCAGTACTTC.

The chain is built from TRBV11-2 and TRBJ1-1; no firm D call. The germline gives CDR1 SGHAT, CDR2 FQNNGV. This CDR3 comprises 14 residues. Trimming took off 2 bases at V and 2 bases at J, with 9 bases between the two ends. CDR3 amino acids: CASSLLPVNTEAFF. DNA for the CDR3: TGTGCCAGCAGCTTATTGCCGGTTAACACTGAAGCTTTCTTT. The full variable domain, with the rest looked up from reference TRBV11-2 and TRBJ1-1, is EAGVAQSPRYKIIEKRQSVAFWCNPISGHATLYWYQQILGQGPKLLIQFQNNGVVDDSQLPKDRFSAERLKGVDSTLKIQPAKLEDSAVYLCASSLLPVNTEAFFGQGTRLTVV.

The chain recombines TRBV5-4 with TRBJ2-4; D is possibly TRBD2 (6 bases). Germline V gene data show CDR1 as SGHNT and CDR2 as YYREEE (reference sequence). This CDR3 spans 17 amino acids. Trimming removed 0 bases at V and 1 base at J, with 14 bases between. The CDR3 bases are TGTGCCAGCAGCTTGGAACTGGGGGGAGGCGCCAAAAACATTCAGTACTTC. It codes for CASSLELGGGAKNIQYF.

The chain has TRBV19 and TRBJ1-5; 7 nucleotides agree with TRBD1. The CDR3 loop spans 14 amino acids. The V segment lost 4 bases and the J segment 9 bases; nucleotides outside the gene matches: 9. Germline V gene lookup returns CDR1 LNHDA and CDR2 SQIVND (reference sequence). The CDR3 here is CASSTTGELGPQHF. The CDR3 DNA is TGTGCCAGTAGTACAACAGGGGAATTAGGGCCCCAGCATTTT.

The rearrangement links TRBV29-1 to TRBJ2-3; tentative D call: TRBD2 (7 bases). Per germline, CDR1 SQVTM and CDR2 ANQGSEA. V lost 2 bases and J lost 5, with 17 bases in between. The CDR3 contains 15 residues. CDR3 amino acids: CSVESLWGGVDTQYF. The DNA for the CDR3 is TGCAGCGTTGAAAGTTTATGGGGGGGCGTAGATACGCAGTATTTT.

The chain couples TRBV28 to TRBJ1-2, with TRBD1 as a possible D gene (5 bases). V dropped 6 bases and J dropped 8 bases, with 25 bases sitting between them. This CDR3 region has 16 residues. The V gene's germline CDR1 is MDHEN and CDR2 SYDVKM. CDR3 amino acids: CASSPSRALFSGGYTF. CDR3 nucleotides: TGTGCCAGCAGCCCGAGCAGGGCCCTATTCTCGGGCGGCTACACCTTC.

This clone was detected only a few times. This chain uses TRBV6-1 with TRBJ2-7; D may match TRBD1 or TRBD2 (7 bases each). Deletions cut 7 bases from V and 5 bases from J, with 18 bases between. The CDR3 is 14 residues long. Germline-derived CDR1 and CDR2 are MNHNS and SASEGT. The CDR3 region has the DNA TGTGCCAGCACCCTCGGGGGAGGGGGCCACGAGCAGTACTTC. The encoded protein is CASTLGGGGHEQYF.

The V and J genes are TRBV6-6 and TRBJ2-7, with a weak D call TRBD2 (7 bases). The CDR3 covers 15 residues. The V gene lost 2 bases and the J gene lost 3 bases, with 14 bases spanning the gap. CDR1 and CDR2 (germline): MNHNY, SVGAGI (reference sequence). CDR3 residues: CASSYKGGTGYEQYF. DNA of the CDR3: TGTGCCAGCAGTTACAAGGGGGGGACCGGCTACGAGCAGTACTTC.

Judged by abundance, this clone is medium-sized (0.01 to 0.1%). This chain uses TRBV15 with TRBJ2-7; D ambiguous. Trimming shortened V by 1 base and J by 0 bases, and 10 bases separated the two germline ends. CDR1 is LNHNV and CDR2 is YYDKDF in the germline V gene (reference sequence). This CDR3 comprises 15 residues. The chain's CDR3 is CATSRGRTTSYEQYF. The CDR3 DNA follows: TGTGCCACCAGCAGAGGGCGGACCACCTCCTACGAGCAGTACTTC. The full variable domain, in which reference TRBV15 and TRBJ2-7 provide the parts outside the CDR3, is DAMVIQNPRYQVTQFGKPVTLSCSQTLNHNVMYWYQQKSSQAPKLLFHYYDKDFNNEADTPDNFQSRRPNTSFCFLDIRSPGLGDTAMYLCATSRGRTTSYEQYFGPGTRLTVT.

The chain recombines TRBV7-9 with TRBJ2-5; 7 nucleotides agree with TRBD1. The J call may be faulty, since TRBJ2-7 better matches the DNA end. This CDR3 is 14 amino acids long. CDR1 and CDR2 from the germline V gene are SEHNR and FQNEAQ (reference sequence). The CDR3 spells CASSGTASIYEQYF. The CDR3 DNA is TGTGCCAGCAGCGGGACAGCGTCTATCTACGAGCAGTACTTC.

This clone was seen once. The V gene is TRBV18, the J gene TRBJ1-1; no clear D. CDR3 length equals 14 residues. The ends were cut back, 2 bases at V and 0 bases at J, with 7 bases in the middle. Germline assignment: CDR1 KGHSH and CDR2 LQKENI. The CDR3 region is CASSPIRLNTEAFF. CDR3 nucleotide sequence: TGTGCCAGCTCACCAATCAGGTTGAACACTGAAGCTTTCTTT.

V and J are TRBV28 and TRBJ1-2; 9 bases agree with TRBD1. In germline, CDR1 is MDHEN, CDR2 SYDVKM. The CDR3 runs 15 residues. J was trimmed by 4 bases and V by 4 bases; bases with no gene match: 7. CDR3 protein: CASSSGQGDGYGYTF. The CDR3 nucleotides are TGTGCCAGCAGTTCGGGACAGGGAGATGGCTATGGCTACACCTTC.

The chain couples TRBV5-1 to TRBJ2-5, with 9 nucleotides matching TRBD2. Trimming at V came to 1 base and at J to 2 bases, leaving 6 bases not matched to a gene. Germline assignment: CDR1 SGHRS and CDR2 YFSETQ. The CDR3 spans 16 residues. This CDR3 is CASSLSGSGGQETQYF. CDR3 coding DNA: TGCGCCAGCAGCTTGAGTGGTAGCGGGGGACAAGAGACCCAGTACTTC.

The chain links TRBV11-2 to TRBJ1-2; TRBD1 is a possible D gene (5 bases). The germline V gene encodes CDR1 SGHAT and CDR2 FQNNGV. The CDR3 loop spans 13 amino acids. The V and J ends lost 1 base and 4 bases respectively, with 7 bases between them. This CDR3 is CASSLVQGYGYTF. The CDR3, as DNA: TGTGCCAGCAGCTTAGTGCAGGGCTATGGCTACACCTTC.

The CDR3 region is CASRRLAGGGSYEQYF. CDR3 nucleotides: TGTGCCAGTCGACGGCTAGCGGGAGGAGGCTCCTACGAGCAGTACTTC. V gene TRBV27 combines with J gene TRBJ2-7, with 11 bases fitting TRBD2. The germline V gene has CDR1 MNHEY and CDR2 SMNVEV (reference sequence). V was clipped by 9 bases and J by 0 bases; unmatched bases: 10. The CDR3 spans 16 residues.

Turning to this clone: Its ends do not fully match the called genes, so a read error is possible. CDR3 in DNA: TGTGCCACCAGTCCCGGATTTTACTACGAGCAGTACTTC. This codes for CATSPGFYYEQYF. The chain couples TRBV2 to TRBJ2-5, with no clear D. The DNA end is a closer match to TRBJ2-7, so the J assignment may be wrong. The CDR3 runs 13 residues. Germline CDR1 and CDR2: SNHLY and FYNNEI.

V and J are TRBV7-2 and TRBJ1-1, with D hard to call. Trimming removed 1 base at V and 4 bases at J, with 13 bases between. Germline assignment: CDR1 SGHTA and CDR2 FQGNSA. This CDR3 contains 15 residues. CDR3 coding DNA: TGTGCCAGCAGCTTAGGGCTGGGTCGGAGCACTGAAGCTTTCTTT. Its translation is CASSLGLGRSTEAFF.

This chain connects TRBV5-4 to TRBJ2-5, with a possible D match to TRBD1 (5 bases). Trimming stripped 0 bases from V and 5 bases from J, with 8 bases between. The CDR3 has 13 amino acids. Germline loops: CDR1 SGHNT, CDR2 YYREEE (reference sequence). Here the CDR3 DNA reads TGTGCCAGCAGCTTGGGGGGCTCGGAGACCCAGTACTTC. This codes for CASSLGGSETQYF.

This clone was seen more than once but under ten times. The chain links TRBV2 to TRBJ1-5, with TRBD1 matching 12 bases. Germline V gene lookup returns CDR1 SNHLY and CDR2 FYNNEI. The junction had 9 bases not matched to a gene; V was cut back by 6 bases and J by 0 bases. The length of the CDR3 is 18 residues. The CDR3 here is CASSGTGGPSYSNQPQHF. CDR3 DNA sequence: TGTGCCAGCAGCGGGACAGGGGGCCCATCTTATAGCAATCAGCCCCAGCATTTT.

This CDR3 reads CASSLVGGRETQYF. The DNA for the CDR3 is TGTGCCAGCAGCTTGGTAGGGGGGCGAGAGACCCAGTACTTC. The chain carries TRBV5-4 and TRBJ2-5, with D perhaps assigned TRBD1 or TRBD2 (6 bases each). Germline-derived CDR1 and CDR2 are SGHNT and YYREEE (reference sequence). The CDR3 runs to 14 residues. V dropped 0 bases and J dropped 4 bases, with 10 bases sitting between them.

The V gene is TRBV6-5, the J gene TRBJ1-5; D possibly corresponds to TRBD1 (6 bases). V lost 6 bases to trimming and J lost 0 bases, with 12 bases between them. Looked up from germline, CDR1 is MNHEY and CDR2 is SVGAGI. The CDR3 is 15 residues long. In nucleotides, the CDR3 is TGTGCCAGCAGCCTAGGGGGGGGTAGCAATCAGCCCCAGCATTTT. Translated, it gives CASSLGGGSNQPQHF.

The J gene is TRBJ2-3, the V gene TRBV27; 8 nucleotides align to TRBD2. The germline V gene has CDR1 MNHEY and CDR2 SMNVEV (reference sequence). The CDR3 length is 15 residues. Trimming cost V 2 bases and J 4 bases; bases outside gene matches: 5. Here the CDR3 DNA reads TGTGCCAGCAGTTTAGGCCTAGCGGGCTCAGATACGCAGTATTTT. Protein sequence: CASSLGLAGSDTQYF.

This clone was counted a single time. The chain employs TRBV11-3 and TRBJ2-3, with 8 bases lining up with TRBD1. CDR3 length: 18 residues. Germline lookup yields CDR1 SGHNT and CDR2 YENEEA. V gave up 0 bases and J gave up 4 bases; unmatched junction bases: 12. The DNA of the CDR3 is TGTGCCAGCAGCTTAGAAGGGGCCGTGGACAGGGTCCCAGATACGCAGTATTTT. Translated: CASSLEGAVDRVPDTQYF.